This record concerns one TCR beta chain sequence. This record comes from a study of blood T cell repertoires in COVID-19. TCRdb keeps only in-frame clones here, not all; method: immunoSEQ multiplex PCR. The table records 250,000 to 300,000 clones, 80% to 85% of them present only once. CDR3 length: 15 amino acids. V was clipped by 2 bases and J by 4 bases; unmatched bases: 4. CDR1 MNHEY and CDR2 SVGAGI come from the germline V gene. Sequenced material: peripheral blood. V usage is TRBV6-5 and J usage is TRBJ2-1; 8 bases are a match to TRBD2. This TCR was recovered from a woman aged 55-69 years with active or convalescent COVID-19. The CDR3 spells CASSYTGGSYNEQFF. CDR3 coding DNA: TGTGCCAGCAGTTACACGGGGGGGAGTTACAATGAGCAGTTCTTC.